The clone carrying this T cell receptor (beta chain) occurred once. Antigen: not known. Germline is not matched at one junction end, which may reflect a read error. The primer mix had 60 Vbeta and 13 Jbeta primers. Libraries were prepared by immunoSEQ multiplex PCR; TCRdb keeps only in-frame clonotypes and omits some of them. The sample carries 160,000 or so clones, about 78% recorded once. From germline, CDR1 is LNHDA and CDR2 SQIVND (reference sequence). The CDR3 totals 16 residues. This specimen comes from a study of cytomegalovirus exposure and HLA in healthy donors. Study context: Drawn from HLA-typed donors, about 85 million unique TCRs were held in an early data release.

Overall study findings and caveats: Confirmation was obtained in vitro that a few CMV-associated chains are specific for CMV antigens. Reports showed the classifier diagnosing cytomegalovirus status with high specificity and sensitivity.

Material: PBMCs. The chain links TRBV19 to TRBJ1-5, with D possibly TRBD1 on 6 matching bases. This receptor was identified in a man aged 60 to 75 in good health and CMV-seronegative. The CDR3: CASSGGRVVGNQPQNF. Here the CDR3 DNA reads TGTGCCAGTAGTGGGGGCAGGGTGGTAGGCAATCAGCCCCAGAATTTT.